This entry concerns a single T cell receptor beta chain. The antigen is not known. The data stem from a study of CD8 T cells in Susac syndrome. Healthy donors constituted the control group, matched for age and sex. Random hexamers served to reverse transcribe about 0.5 to 1 ug RNA. A multiplex approach, immunoSEQ multiplex PCR, amplified TCR beta CDR3 across 54 Vbeta and 13 Jbeta. TCRdb ran MiXCR on the immunoSEQ multiplex PCR reads and lists one entry per CDR3 protein. The sample has some 190,000 distinct CDR3 sequences; around 93% are singletons. Study conclusions and caveats: Only a relatively small number of individuals were included in the TCR sequencing and HLA analysis.

This CDR3 region has 13 residues. Germline lookup yields CDR1 SNHLY and CDR2 FYNNEI. The V end lost 8 bases, the J end lost 0 bases, and 8 bases lay between the germline ends. The material sequenced was CD4+ T cells from PBMCs. The clonotype comes from a human donor in good health. This chain links TRBV2 with TRBJ1-3, with unresolved D. The CDR3 region is CASGVSSGNTIYF. The CDR3 nucleotides are TGTGCCAGCGGAGTAAGCTCTGGAAACACCATATATTTT.